This record looks at one T cell receptor beta chain sequence and its context. Its antigen specificity is not known. No base quality values were provided; no much bigger clone lies one nucleotide off. In Seattle, one collaborating source enrolled patients while the infection was active and tracked those patients longitudinally over the course of disease. Each collaborating institution followed its own protocols to collect whole blood in K2EDTA tubes. For TCRbeta analysis, collaborators shipped samples in one of three forms: frozen whole blood, isolated PBMCs, or DNA extracted from either of those sample types. These data originate in a study of blood T cell repertoires in COVID-19 (dated by TCRdb to 2019 to 2021). Turning to the overall study: Samples from collaborators originated in the United States, Italy and Spain and spanned both the acute and convalescent phases of COVID-19. The material from the prospective study consisted of cDNA or gDNA derived from T cells, B-cell-depleted T cells, or PBMCs. Subjects who had been exposed to COVID-19, were actively infected with it, or had recovered from it provided the deeply sampled blood TCRbeta repertoires that made up the dataset. The repertoires were made available in a free public database intended to serve as a resource for research on the immune response to SARS-CoV-2. The samples were drawn from the first 160 participants of the ongoing ImmuneRACE study and from 950 to 1,500 subjects provided by 6 global collaborators. Sample metadata almost always included a de-identified subject ID, COVID-19 status, age in years and sex. Where available, HLA class I and class II types were taken from metadata supplied by the sample provider and were not determined by assay-based typing.

Relative to germline, V is 3 bases shorter and J is 0 bases shorter, with 17 bases between their ends. From its cysteine to its phenylalanine, the CDR3 spans 17 amino acids. Only the CDR3 region is kept as DNA, spanning 51 bases read in frame from base 1. The germline V gene yields SGDLS for CDR1 and YYNGEE for CDR2. TCRbeta CDR3 regions were amplified from genomic DNA by means of the immunoSEQ Assay, a bias-controlled multiplex PCR. Processing in the source paper ran as follows. Within the assay, amplification of reference gene primers was used to estimate how many nucleated cells each sample contained. Sequence reads were collapsed and filtered to measure the absolute abundance of every unique TCRbeta CDR3 rearrangement. For each sample, productive Simpson clonality was calculated by taking the square root of Simpson's diversity index across productive rearrangements. TCRdb re-hosts the immuneACCESS table, in-frame sequences only. Its copies lack some clones; in the studies checked, an unresolved V gene accounts for under half of them, and the cause for the rest is not known. V, J and clone size were drawn from that table, and D and trimming were deduced from the DNA. This sample holds about 500,000 clones; about 89% were observed only once. The ten top clones hold less than 9% of the sample.

Broad study findings and their caveats: The amount of clinical and demographic metadata varied by source and participant and was provided uncurated.

In this chain, TRBV9 is recombined with TRBJ2-3; TRBD2 is perhaps the D gene, given 5 matching bases. This TCR was sampled from a woman aged 45-59 years with COVID-19, enrolled during active disease. The sequenced material came from peripheral blood. Here the CDR3 is given as CASSAAPSGTSTDTQYF. The DNA sequence follows: TGTGCCAGCAGCGCCGCCCCAAGCGGAACTAGCACAGATACGCAGTATTTT.